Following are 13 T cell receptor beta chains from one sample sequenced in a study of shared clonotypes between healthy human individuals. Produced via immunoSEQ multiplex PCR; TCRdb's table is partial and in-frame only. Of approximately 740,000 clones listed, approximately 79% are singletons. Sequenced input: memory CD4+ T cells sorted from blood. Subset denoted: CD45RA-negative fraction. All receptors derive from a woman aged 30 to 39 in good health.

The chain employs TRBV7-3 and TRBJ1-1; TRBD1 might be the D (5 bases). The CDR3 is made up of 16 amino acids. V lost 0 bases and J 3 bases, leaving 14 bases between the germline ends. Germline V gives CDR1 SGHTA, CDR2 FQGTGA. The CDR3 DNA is TGTGCCAGCAGCTTAACGGTCGGCCAGGGACACACTGAAGCTTTCTTT. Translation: CASSLTVGQGHTEAFF.

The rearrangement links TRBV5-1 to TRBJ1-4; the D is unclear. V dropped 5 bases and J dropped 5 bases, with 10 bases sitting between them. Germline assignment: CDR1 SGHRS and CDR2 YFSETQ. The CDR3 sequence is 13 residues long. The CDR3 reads CASRGQENEKLFF. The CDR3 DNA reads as TGCGCCAGCAGAGGTCAGGAAAATGAAAAACTGTTTTTT.

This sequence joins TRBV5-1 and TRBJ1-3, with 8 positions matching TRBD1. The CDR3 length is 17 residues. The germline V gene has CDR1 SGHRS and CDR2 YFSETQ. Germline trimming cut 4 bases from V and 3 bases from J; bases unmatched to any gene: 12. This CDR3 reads CASSPLGQGGFGNTIYF. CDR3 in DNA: TGCGCCAGCAGCCCCCTAGGACAGGGTGGCTTTGGAAACACCATATATTTT.

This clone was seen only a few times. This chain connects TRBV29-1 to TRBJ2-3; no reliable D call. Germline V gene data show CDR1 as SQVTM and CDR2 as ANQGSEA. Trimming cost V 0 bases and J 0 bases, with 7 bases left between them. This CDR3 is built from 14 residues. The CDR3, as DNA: TGCAGCGTTGAAGAGAAATCTAGCACAGATACGCAGTATTTT. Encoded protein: CSVEEKSSTDTQYF.

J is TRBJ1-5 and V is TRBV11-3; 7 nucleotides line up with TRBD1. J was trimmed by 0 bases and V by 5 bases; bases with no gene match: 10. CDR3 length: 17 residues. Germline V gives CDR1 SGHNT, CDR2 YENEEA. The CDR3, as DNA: TGTGCCAGCAGCCCCGTAGGGACAGAAAATAGCAATCAGCCCCAGCATTTT. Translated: CASSPVGTENSNQPQHF.

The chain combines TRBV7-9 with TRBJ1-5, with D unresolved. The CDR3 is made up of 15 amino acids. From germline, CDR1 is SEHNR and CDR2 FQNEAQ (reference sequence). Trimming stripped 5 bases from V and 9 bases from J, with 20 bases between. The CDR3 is CASSLQGGSDRPQHF. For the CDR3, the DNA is TGTGCCAGCAGCCTCCAAGGAGGTTCGGACCGGCCCCAGCATTTT. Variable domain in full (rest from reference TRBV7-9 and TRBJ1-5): DTGVSQNPRHKITKRGQNVTFRCDPISEHNRLYWYRQTLGQGPEFLTYFQNEAQLEKSRLLSDRFSAERPKGSFSTLEIQRTEQGDSAMYLCASSLQGGSDRPQHFGDGTRLSIL.

The CDR3 is CASSLARGASSGYEQYF. CDR3 in DNA: TGTGCCAGCAGCTTAGCGAGGGGAGCTTCGAGTGGCTACGAGCAGTACTTC. The chain recombines TRBV7-2 with TRBJ2-7; TRBD1 or TRBD2 may be the D gene (5 bases each). The CDR3 sequence is 17 residues long. The germline V and J ends were trimmed by 0 bases and 3 bases, with 18 bases remaining between them. The germline gives CDR1 SGHTA, CDR2 FQGNSA.

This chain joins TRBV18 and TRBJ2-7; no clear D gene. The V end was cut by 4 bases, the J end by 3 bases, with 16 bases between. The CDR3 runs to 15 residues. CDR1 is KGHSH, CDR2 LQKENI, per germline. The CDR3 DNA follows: TGTGCCAGCTCACAGGGTGGAGACAAGCTCTACGAGCAGTACTTC. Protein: CASSQGGDKLYEQYF.

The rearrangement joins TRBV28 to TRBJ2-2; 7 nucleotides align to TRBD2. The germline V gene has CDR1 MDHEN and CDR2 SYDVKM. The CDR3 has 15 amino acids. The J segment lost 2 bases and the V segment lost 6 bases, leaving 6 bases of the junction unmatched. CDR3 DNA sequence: TGTGCCAGCAGAAGGGGAGCGGGAAACACCGGGGAGCTGTTTTTT. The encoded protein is CASRRGAGNTGELFF.

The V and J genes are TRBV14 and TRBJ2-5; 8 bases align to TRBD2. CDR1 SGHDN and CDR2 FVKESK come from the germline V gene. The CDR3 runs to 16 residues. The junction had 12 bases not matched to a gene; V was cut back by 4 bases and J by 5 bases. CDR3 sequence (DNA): TGTGCCAGCAGCCCCCAGCGGTTTAGCGGGATGGAGACCCAGTACTTC. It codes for CASSPQRFSGMETQYF.

The CDR3 nucleotides read TGTGCCACCAGCAGAGACGGGGAGCCGGCAGAGACCCAGTACTTC. It translates to CATSRDGEPAETQYF. The rearrangement links TRBV15 to TRBJ2-5; D may be TRBD2 (5 bases). The CDR3 covers 15 residues. Germline V lookup: CDR1 LNHNV, CDR2 YYDKDF (reference sequence). V lost 0 bases, J lost 4 bases, and 12 bases lay in between. The variable domain in full, completed from reference TRBV15 and TRBJ2-5, reads DAMVIQNPRYQVTQFGKPVTLSCSQTLNHNVMYWYQQKSSQAPKLLFHYYDKDFNNEADTPDNFQSRRPNTSFCFLDIRSPGLGDTAMYLCATSRDGEPAETQYFGPGTRLLVL.

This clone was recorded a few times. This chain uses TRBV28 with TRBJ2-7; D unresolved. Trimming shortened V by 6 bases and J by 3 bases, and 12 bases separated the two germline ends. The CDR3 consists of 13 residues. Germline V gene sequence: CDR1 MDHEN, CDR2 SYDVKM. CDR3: CASRSQSLYEQYF. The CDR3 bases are TGTGCCAGCAGATCTCAGAGTCTCTACGAGCAGTACTTC.

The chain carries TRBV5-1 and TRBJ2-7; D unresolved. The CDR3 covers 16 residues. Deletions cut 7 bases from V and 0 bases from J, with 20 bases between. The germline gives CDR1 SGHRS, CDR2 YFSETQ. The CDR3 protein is CASPCVTVTDSYEQYF. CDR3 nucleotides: TGCGCCAGCCCGTGCGTTACGGTCACCGACTCCTACGAGCAGTACTTC.